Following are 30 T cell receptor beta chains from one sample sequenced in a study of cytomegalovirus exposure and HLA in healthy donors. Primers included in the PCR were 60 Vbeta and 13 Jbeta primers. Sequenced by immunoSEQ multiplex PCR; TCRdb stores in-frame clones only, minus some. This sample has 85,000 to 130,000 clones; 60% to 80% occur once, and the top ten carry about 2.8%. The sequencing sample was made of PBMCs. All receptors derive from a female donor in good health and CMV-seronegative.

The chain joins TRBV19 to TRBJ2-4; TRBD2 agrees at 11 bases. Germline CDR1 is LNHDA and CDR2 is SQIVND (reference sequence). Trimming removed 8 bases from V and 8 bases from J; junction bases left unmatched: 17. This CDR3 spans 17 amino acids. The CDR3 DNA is TGTGCCAGTTCCCAGGCTAGCGGGAGGACCAACCTGGACATTCAGTACTTC. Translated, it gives CASSQASGRTNLDIQYF.

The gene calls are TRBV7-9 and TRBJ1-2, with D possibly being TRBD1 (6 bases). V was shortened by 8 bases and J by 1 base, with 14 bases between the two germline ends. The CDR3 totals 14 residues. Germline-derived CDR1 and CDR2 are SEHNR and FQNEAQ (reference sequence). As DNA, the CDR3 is TGTGCCAGCTCCGCGGGGGGCCTTAACTATGGCTACACCTTC. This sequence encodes CASSAGGLNYGYTF.

The CDR3 reads CASSPYRYEQYF. The CDR3 region has the DNA TGTGCCAGCAGTCCCTACCGCTACGAGCAGTACTTC. The chain joins TRBV2 to TRBJ2-7; D gene uncertain. V dropped 5 bases and J dropped 3 bases, with 8 bases sitting between them. The CDR3 has 12 residues. Germline loops: CDR1 SNHLY, CDR2 FYNNEI.

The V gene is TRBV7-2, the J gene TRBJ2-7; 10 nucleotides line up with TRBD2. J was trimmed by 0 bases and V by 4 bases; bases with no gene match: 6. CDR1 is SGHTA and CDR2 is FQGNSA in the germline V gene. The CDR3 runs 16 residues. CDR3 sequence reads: CASSSRLAGFSYEQYF. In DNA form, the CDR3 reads TGTGCCAGCAGCTCGCGACTAGCGGGCTTCTCCTACGAGCAGTACTTC.

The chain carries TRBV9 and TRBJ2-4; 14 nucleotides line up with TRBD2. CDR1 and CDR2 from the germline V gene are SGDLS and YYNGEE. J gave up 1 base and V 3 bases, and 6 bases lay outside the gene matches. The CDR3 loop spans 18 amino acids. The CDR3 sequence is CASSEGTSGSRAKNIQYF. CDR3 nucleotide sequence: TGTGCCAGCAGCGAGGGGACTAGCGGGAGTAGGGCCAAAAACATTCAGTACTTC.

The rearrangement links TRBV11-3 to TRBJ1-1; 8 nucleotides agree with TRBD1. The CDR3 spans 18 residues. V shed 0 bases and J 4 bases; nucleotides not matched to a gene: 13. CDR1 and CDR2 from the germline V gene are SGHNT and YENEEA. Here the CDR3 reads CASSLEFGYGQGGTEAFF. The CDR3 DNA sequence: TGTGCCAGCAGCTTAGAGTTTGGATACGGACAGGGTGGCACTGAAGCTTTCTTT.

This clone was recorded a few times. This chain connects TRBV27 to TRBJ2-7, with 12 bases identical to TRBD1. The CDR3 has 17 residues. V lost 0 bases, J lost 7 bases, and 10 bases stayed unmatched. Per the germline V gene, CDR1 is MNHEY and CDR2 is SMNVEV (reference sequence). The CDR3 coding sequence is TGTGCCAGCAGTTTATCGGGGGTGGGACAGGGGGCGGTGGAGCAGTACTTC. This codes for CASSLSGVGQGAVEQYF.

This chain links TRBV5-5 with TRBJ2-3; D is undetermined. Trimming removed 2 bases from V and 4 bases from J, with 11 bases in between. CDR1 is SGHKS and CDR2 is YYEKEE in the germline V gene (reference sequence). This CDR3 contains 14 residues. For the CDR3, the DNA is TGTGCCAGCAGCTTAAGTCTCGGTCCAGATACGCAGTATTTT. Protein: CASSLSLGPDTQYF.

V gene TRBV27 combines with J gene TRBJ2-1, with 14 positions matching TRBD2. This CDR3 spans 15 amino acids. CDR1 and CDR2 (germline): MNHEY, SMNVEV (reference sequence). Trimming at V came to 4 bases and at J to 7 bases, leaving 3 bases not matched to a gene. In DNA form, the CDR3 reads TGTGCCAGCAGTTATGGGACTAGCGGGAGAAATGAGCAGTTCTTC. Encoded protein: CASSYGTSGRNEQFF.

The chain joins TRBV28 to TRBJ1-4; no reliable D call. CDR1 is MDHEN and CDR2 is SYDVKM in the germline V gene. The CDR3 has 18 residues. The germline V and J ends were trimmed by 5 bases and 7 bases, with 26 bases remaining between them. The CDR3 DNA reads TGTGCCAGCAGTCCCCTGCTGTCGAGGTCTGGCAACGGTGAAAAACTGTTTTTT. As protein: CASSPLLSRSGNGEKLFF.

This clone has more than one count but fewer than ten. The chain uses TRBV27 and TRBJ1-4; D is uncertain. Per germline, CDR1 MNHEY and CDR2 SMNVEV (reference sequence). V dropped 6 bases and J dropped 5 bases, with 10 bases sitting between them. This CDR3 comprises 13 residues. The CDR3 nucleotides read TGTGCCAGCAGGTCAGGTCGGAATGAAAAACTGTTTTTT. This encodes CASRSGRNEKLFF.

The CDR3 region is CASSLSVRVQPQHF. DNA of the CDR3: TGTGCCAGCAGCTTATCAGTGCGGGTTCAGCCCCAGCATTTT. J is TRBJ1-5 and V is TRBV7-2; D is uncertain. Trimming left V 2 bases short and J 6 bases short, with 11 bases between. The CDR3 covers 14 residues. CDR1 and CDR2 (germline): SGHTA, FQGNSA. The whole variable domain, filled in from reference TRBV7-2 and TRBJ1-5, reads GAGVSQSPSNKVTEKGKDVELRCDPISGHTALYWYRQSLGQGLEFLIYFQGNSAPDKSGLPSDRFSAERTGGSVSTLTIQRTQQEDSAVYLCASSLSVRVQPQHFGDGTRLSIL.

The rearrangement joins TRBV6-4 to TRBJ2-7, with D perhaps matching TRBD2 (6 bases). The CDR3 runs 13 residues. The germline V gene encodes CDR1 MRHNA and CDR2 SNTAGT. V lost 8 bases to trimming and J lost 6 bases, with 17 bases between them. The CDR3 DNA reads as TGTGCCAGCTCTTTCACGGAGGGGAGCGAGCAGTACTTC. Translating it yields CASSFTEGSEQYF.

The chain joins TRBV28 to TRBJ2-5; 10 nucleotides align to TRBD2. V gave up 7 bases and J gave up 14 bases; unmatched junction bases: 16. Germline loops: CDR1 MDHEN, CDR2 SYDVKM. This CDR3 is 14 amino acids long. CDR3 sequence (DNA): TGTGCCAGCACTGAAATGGGACTAGCGCGGGGTAAATACTTC. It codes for CASTEMGLARGKYF.

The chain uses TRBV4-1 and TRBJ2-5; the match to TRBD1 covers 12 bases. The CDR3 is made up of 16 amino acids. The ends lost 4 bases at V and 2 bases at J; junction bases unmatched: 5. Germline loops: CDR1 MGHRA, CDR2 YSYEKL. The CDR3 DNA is TGCGCCAGCAGCCCCCGGGACAGGGGGCTTCAAGAGACCCAGTACTTC. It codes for CASSPRDRGLQETQYF.

DNA for the CDR3: TGCAGCGCCATGGACAGTTACAATGAGCAGTTCTTC. Translated: CSAMDSYNEQFF. The chain links TRBV29-1 to TRBJ2-1; maybe TRBD1 (6 bases). Germline CDR1 and CDR2: SQVTM and ANQGSEA. Trimming stripped 7 bases from V and 4 bases from J, with 11 bases between. The CDR3 is 12 amino acids.

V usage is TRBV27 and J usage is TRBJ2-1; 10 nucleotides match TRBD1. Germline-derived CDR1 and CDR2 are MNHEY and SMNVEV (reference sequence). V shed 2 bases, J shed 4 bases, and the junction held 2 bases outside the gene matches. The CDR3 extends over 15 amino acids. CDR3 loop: CASSLAGQGYNEQFF. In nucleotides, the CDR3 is TGTGCCAGCAGTTTAGCGGGACAGGGGTACAATGAGCAGTTCTTC.

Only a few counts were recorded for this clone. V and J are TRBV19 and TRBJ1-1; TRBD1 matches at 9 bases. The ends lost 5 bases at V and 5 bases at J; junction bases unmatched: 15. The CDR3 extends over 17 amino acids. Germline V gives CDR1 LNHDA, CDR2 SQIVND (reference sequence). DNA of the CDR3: TGTGCCAGTAGTCTCGTGGGGCCACAGGGGGCAGGAACTGAAGCTTTCTTT. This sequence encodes CASSLVGPQGAGTEAFF.

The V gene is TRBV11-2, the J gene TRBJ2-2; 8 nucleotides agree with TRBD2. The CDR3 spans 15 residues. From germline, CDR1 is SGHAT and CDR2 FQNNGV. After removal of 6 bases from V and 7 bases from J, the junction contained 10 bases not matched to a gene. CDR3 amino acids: CASSQNSGSIGELFF. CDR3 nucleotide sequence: TGTGCCAGCAGTCAAAACAGCGGGAGTATCGGGGAGCTGTTTTTT.

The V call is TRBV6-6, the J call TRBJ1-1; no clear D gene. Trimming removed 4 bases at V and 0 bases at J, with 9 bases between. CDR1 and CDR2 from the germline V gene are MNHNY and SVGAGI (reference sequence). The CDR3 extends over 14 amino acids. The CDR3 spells CASSFTNMNTEAFF. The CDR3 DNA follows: TGTGCCAGCAGTTTTACAAATATGAACACTGAAGCTTTCTTT.

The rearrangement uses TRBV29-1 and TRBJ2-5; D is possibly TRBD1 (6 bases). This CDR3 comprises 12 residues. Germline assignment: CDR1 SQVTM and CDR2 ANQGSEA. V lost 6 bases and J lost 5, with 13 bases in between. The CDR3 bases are TGCAGCGTCACACTCACAGGGGAGACCCAGTACTTC. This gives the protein CSVTLTGETQYF.

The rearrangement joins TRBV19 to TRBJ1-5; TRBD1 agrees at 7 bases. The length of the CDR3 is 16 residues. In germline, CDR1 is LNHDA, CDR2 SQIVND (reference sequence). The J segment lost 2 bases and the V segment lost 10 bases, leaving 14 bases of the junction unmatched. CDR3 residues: CATQGQGGMGNQPQHF. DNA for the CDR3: TGTGCCACCCAGGGCCAGGGGGGCATGGGCAATCAGCCCCAGCATTTT.

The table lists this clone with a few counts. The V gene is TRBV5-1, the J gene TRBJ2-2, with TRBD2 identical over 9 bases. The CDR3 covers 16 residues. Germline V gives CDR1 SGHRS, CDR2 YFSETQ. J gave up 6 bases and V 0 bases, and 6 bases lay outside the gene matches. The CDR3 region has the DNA TGCGCCAGCAGCTTGGACCCGAGCGGGAGGTCCGGGGAGCTGTTTTTT. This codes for CASSLDPSGRSGELFF.

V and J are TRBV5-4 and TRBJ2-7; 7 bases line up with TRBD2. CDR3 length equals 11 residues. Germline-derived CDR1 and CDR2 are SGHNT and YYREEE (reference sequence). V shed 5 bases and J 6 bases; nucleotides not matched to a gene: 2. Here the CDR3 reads CASSWEGEQYF. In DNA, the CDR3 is TGTGCCAGCAGTTGGGAGGGCGAGCAGTACTTC.

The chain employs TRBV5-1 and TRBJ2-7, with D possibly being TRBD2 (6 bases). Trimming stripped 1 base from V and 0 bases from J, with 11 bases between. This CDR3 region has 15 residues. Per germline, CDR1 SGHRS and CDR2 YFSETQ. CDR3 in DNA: TGCGCCAGCAGCTTGTCCCCGGGGGACTCCTACGAGCAGTACTTC. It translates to CASSLSPGDSYEQYF. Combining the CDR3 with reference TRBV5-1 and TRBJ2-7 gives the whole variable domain KAGVTQTPRYLIKTRGQQVTLSCSPISGHRSVSWYQQTPGQGLQFLFEYFSETQRNKGNFPGRFSGRQFSNSRSEMNVSTLELGDSALYLCASSLSPGDSYEQYFGPGTRLTVT.

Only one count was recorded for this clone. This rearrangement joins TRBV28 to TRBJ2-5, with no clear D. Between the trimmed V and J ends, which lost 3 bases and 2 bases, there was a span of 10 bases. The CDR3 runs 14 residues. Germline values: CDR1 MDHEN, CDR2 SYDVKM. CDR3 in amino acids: CASSFLSGQETQYF. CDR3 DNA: TGTGCCAGCAGTTTCCTCTCCGGTCAAGAGACCCAGTACTTC.

CDR3: CAWSRGLGNQPQHF. CDR3 sequence (DNA): TGTGCCTGGAGTCGAGGACTAGGGAATCAGCCCCAGCATTTT. V usage is TRBV30 and J usage is TRBJ1-5; no clear D gene. CDR3 length equals 14 residues. Germline lookup yields CDR1 GTSNPN and CDR2 SVGIG (reference sequence). The ends were cut back, 2 bases at V and 4 bases at J, with 12 bases in the middle.

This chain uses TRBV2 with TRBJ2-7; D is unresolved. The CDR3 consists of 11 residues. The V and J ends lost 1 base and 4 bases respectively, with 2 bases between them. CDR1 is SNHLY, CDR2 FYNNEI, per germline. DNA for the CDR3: TGTGCCAGCAGTGAAGTATACGAGCAGTACTTC. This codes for CASSEVYEQYF.

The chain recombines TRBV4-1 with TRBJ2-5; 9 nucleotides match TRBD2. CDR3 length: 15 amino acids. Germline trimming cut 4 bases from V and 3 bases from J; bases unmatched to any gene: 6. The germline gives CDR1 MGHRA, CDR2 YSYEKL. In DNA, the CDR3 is TGCGCCAGCAGCCCGATAGCGGGAGTTGAAGAGACCCAGTACTTC. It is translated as CASSPIAGVEETQYF.

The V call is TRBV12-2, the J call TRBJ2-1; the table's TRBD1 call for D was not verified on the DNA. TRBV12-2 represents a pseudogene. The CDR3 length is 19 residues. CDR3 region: CASRLEKGTGYSPQCEQFF. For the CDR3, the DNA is TGTGCAAGTCGCTTAGAGAAGGGGACAGGGTACTCCCCACAATGTGAGCAGTTCTTC.